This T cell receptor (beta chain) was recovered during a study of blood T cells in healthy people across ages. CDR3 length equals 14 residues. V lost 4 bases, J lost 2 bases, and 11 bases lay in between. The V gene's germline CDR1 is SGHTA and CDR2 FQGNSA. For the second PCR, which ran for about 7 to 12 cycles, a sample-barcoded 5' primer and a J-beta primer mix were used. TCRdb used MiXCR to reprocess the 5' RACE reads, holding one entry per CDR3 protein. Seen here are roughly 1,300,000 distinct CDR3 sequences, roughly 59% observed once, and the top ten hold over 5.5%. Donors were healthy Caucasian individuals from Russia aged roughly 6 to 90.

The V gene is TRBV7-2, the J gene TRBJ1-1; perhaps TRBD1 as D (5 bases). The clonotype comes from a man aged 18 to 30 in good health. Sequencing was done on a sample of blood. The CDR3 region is CASSWGPDNTEAFF. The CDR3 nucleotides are TGTGCCAGCAGCTGGGGACCCGACAACACTGAAGCTTTCTTT.